These 5 T cell receptor beta chains originate from one sample sequenced in a study of blood T cells in healthy people across ages. A second PCR of 7 to 11 cycles used a sample-barcoded 5' primer and a J-beta primer mix. TCRdb redid the calling of the 5' RACE reads with MiXCR, one entry per CDR3 protein. The sample contains approximately 800,000 distinct CDR3 sequences, about half of which appear only once. The sequenced sample consisted of blood. The receptors derive from a man older than 75 in good health.

This clonotype was picked up one time. The chain links TRBV27 to TRBJ2-3, with D unresolved. The CDR3 totals 11 residues. From germline, CDR1 is MNHEY and CDR2 SMNVEV (reference sequence). V was cut by 6 bases and J by 9 bases, with 10 bases left in between. The CDR3: CASSTAFTQYF. The CDR3 bases are TGTGCCAGCAGCACCGCTTTCACGCAGTATTTT.

This clonotype was recorded once. Since a much larger clone is just one base distant, this may be a read error. This chain links TRBV20-1 with TRBJ2-5; 13 bases line up with TRBD2. Gene TRBJ2-7 matches the end of the DNA better, so the J call may be wrong. This CDR3 spans 15 amino acids. CDR1 is DFQATT, CDR2 SNEGSKA, per germline (reference sequence). The CDR3 reads CSAMPGLAGRYEQYF. The CDR3, as DNA: TGCAGTGCGATGCCGGGACTAGCGGGAAGATACGAGCAGTACTTC.

This chain connects TRBV27 to TRBJ2-3; the D gene could be TRBD1 or TRBD2 (5 bases each). The germline V and J ends were trimmed by 3 bases and 0 bases, with 16 bases remaining between them. Germline values: CDR1 MNHEY, CDR2 SMNVEV (reference sequence). The CDR3 consists of 17 residues. The chain's CDR3 is CASSLTRGRTSTDTQYF. The DNA of the CDR3 is TGTGCCAGCAGTTTGACACGGGGACGAACTAGCACAGATACGCAGTATTTT.

The chain recombines TRBV5-1 with TRBJ2-3, with 10 bases lining up with TRBD2. CDR1 SGHRS and CDR2 YFSETQ come from the germline V gene. With V trimmed by 3 bases and J by 4 bases, 8 bases remained unmatched. The CDR3 is 16 residues long. CDR3 protein: CASSWISGRSADTQYF. The CDR3 DNA follows: TGCGCCAGCAGCTGGATTAGCGGGAGGTCCGCAGATACGCAGTATTTT. Full variable domain (outside the CDR3, taken from reference TRBV5-1 and TRBJ2-3): KAGVTQTPRYLIKTRGQQVTLSCSPISGHRSVSWYQQTPGQGLQFLFEYFSETQRNKGNFPGRFSGRQFSNSRSEMNVSTLELGDSALYLCASSWISGRSADTQYFGPGTRLTVL.

The chain uses TRBV20-1 and TRBJ2-1; 13 nucleotides align to TRBD2. Germline V gene lookup returns CDR1 DFQATT and CDR2 SNEGSKA (reference sequence). CDR3 length equals 16 residues. V dropped 0 bases and J dropped 7; count of bases not matched to a gene: 6. In nucleotides, the CDR3 is TGCAGTGCTAGAGACGGGACTAGCGGGATCCGTAATGAGCAGTTCTTC. It translates to CSARDGTSGIRNEQFF.